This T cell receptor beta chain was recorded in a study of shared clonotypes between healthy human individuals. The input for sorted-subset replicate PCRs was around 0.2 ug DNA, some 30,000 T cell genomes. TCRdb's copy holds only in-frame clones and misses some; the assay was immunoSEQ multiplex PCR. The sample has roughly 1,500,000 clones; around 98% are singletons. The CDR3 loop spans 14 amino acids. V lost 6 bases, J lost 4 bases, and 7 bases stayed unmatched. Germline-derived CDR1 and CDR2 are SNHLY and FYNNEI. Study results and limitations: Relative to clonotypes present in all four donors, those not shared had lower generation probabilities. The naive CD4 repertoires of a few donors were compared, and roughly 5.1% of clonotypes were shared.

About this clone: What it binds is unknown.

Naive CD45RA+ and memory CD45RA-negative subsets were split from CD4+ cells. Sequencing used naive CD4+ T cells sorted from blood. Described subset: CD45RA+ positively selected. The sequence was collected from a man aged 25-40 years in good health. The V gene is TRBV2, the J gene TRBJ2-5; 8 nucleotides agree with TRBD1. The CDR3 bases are TGTGCCAGCAGGAAGGACAGGGAAGGAGAGACCCAGTACTTC. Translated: CASRKDREGETQYF. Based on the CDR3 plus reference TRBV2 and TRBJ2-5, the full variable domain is EPEVTQTPSHQVTQMGQEVILRCVPISNHLYFYWYRQILGQKVEFLVSFYNNEISEKSEIFDDQFSVERPDGSNFTLKIRSTKLEDSAMYFCASRKDREGETQYFGPGTRLLVL.